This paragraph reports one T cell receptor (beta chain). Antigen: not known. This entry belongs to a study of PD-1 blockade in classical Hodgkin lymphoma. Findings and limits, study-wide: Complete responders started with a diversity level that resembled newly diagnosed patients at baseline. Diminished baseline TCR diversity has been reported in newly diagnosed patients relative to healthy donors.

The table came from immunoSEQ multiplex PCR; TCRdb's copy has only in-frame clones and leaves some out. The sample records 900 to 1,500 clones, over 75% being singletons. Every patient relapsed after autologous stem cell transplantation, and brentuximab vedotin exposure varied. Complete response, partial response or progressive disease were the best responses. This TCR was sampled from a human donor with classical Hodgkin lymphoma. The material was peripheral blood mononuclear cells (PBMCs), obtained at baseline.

DNA for the CDR3: TGTGCCAGTAGTCTAGGACTAGCGGGGGGGCGGAGCACCGGGGAGCTGTTTTTT. Its translation is CASSLGLAGGRSTGELFF. The genes are TRBV19 and TRBJ2-2, with 15 positions matching TRBD2. The CDR3 sequence is 18 residues long. The V gene's germline CDR1 is LNHDA and CDR2 SQIVND (reference sequence). The J segment lost 4 bases and the V segment lost 5 bases, leaving 8 bases of the junction unmatched.